This record covers a single TCR beta chain. J gave up 4 bases and V 4 bases, and 9 bases lay outside the gene matches. The germline gives CDR1 SGHRS, CDR2 YFSETQ. The CDR3 is made up of 16 amino acids. These data belong to a study of blood T cell repertoires in COVID-19. Background on the study: Spain, Italy and the United States supplied samples that represented acute and convalescent COVID-19. Nucleic acid was either cDNA or gDNA, and it came from T cells, B-cell-depleted T cells, or PBMCs.

As originally analysed: Reference gene primer amplification in the assay estimated nucleated cell counts. Profiling relied on immunoSEQ multiplex PCR, and the TCRdb table lists in-frame clones only, not all of them. V and J calls plus clone size are reproduced from that table; the DNA served to infer D and trimming. The sample holds around 270,000 clones, 80% to 90% seen once. Sequencing input: peripheral blood. The chain joins TRBV5-1 to TRBJ2-1; 9 bases agree with TRBD2. The sequence came from a woman between 50 and 59 years old with acute or convalescent COVID-19. The CDR3 region has the DNA TGCGCCAGCAGCCTGCCGACTAGCGGCGGTTACAATGAGCAGTTCTTC. Its protein is CASSLPTSGGYNEQFF.